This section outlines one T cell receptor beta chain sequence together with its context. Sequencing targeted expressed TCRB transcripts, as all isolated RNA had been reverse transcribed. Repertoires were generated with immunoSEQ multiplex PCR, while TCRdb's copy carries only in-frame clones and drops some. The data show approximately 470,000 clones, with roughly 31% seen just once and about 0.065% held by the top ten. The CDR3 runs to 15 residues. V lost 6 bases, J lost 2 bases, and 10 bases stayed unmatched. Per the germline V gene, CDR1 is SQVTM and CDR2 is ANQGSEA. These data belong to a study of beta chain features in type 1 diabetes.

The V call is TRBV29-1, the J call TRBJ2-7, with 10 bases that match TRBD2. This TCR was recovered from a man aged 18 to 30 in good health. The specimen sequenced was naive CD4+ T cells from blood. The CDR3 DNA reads TGCAGCGTACAAGGGCTAGCGGGAGTCCCCTACGAGCAGTACTTC. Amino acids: CSVQGLAGVPYEQYF.